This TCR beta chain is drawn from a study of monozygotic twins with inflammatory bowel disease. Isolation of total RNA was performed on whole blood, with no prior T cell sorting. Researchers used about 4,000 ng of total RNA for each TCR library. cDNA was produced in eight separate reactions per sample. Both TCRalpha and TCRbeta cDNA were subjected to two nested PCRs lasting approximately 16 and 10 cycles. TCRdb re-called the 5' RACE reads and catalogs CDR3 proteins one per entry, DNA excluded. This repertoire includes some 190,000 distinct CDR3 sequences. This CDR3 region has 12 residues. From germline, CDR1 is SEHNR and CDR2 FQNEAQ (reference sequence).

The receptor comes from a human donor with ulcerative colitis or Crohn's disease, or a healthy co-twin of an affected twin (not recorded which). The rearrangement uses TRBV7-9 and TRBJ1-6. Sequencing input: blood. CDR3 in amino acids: CASSPDTSPLHF.